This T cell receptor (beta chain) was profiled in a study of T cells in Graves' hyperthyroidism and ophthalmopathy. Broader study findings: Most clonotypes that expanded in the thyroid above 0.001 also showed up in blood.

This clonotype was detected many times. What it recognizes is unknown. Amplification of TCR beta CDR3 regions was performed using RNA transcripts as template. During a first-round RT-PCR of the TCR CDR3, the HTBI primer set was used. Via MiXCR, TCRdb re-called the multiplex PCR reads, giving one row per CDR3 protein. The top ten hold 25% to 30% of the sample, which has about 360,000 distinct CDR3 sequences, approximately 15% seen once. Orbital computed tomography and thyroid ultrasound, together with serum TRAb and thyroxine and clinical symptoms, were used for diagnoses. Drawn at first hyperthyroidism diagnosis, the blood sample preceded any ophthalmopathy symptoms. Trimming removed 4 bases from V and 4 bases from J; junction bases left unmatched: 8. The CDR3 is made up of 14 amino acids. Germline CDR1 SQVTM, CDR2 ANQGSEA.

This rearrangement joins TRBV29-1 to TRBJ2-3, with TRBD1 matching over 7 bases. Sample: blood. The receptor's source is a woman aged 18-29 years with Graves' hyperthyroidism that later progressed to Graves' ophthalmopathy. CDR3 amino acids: CSVAPQGSADTQYF. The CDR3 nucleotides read TGCAGCGTTGCACCACAGGGGTCCGCAGATACGCAGTATTTT.